This TCR beta chain originates from a study of blood T cell repertoires in COVID-19 (TCRdb year 2020). The study in broad terms: Collaborator samples came from the United States, Italy and Spain and covered acute and convalescent phases of COVID-19. The prospective study material was composed of cDNA or gDNA derived from T cells, B-cell-depleted T cells, or PBMCs. The dataset comprised deeply sampled blood TCRbeta repertoires from subjects exposed to, actively infected with, or recovered from COVID-19. The repertoires were released in a freely available public database intended as a resource for research on the immune response to SARS-CoV-2. Samples were obtained from the ongoing ImmuneRACE study (first 160 participants) and from approximately 1,200 subjects provided by 6 global collaborators. The sample metadata nearly always contained a de-identified subject ID, COVID-19 status, age in years and sex. Where available, HLA class I and class II types were obtained from metadata supplied by the sample provider rather than from assay-based typing.

TCRbeta CDR3 regions were amplified from genomic DNA using the immunoSEQ Assay, a bias-controlled multiplex PCR. Per the authors' processing: Within the assay, amplification of reference gene primers was used to estimate how many nucleated cells each sample contained. To quantify the absolute abundance of each unique TCRbeta CDR3 rearrangement, sequence reads were collapsed and filtered. For each sample, productive Simpson clonality was calculated as the square root of Simpson's diversity index across productive rearrangements. Not all clones reach the TCRdb copy of this immuneACCESS table, which keeps in-frame sequences only. Checked studies attribute under half of the gap to unresolved V genes and leave the rest unexplained. V and J calls and clone size follow that table, whereas D and trimming were derived from the DNA. A total of 250,000 or so clones appear in this sample, approximately 86% of them only once. About 8.6% of the sample is in the top ten clones.

On this clone: Its antigen remains unidentified. Base quality data are lacking; no much larger clone is found one base away.

The germline V gene encodes CDR1 WNHNN and CDR2 SYGVQD (reference sequence). Trimmed from V: 2 bases; trimmed from J: 6 bases; junction bases lacking a gene match: 4. The CDR3 has 16 amino acids, counting the end cysteine and phenylalanine. Only the CDR3 DNA stays, 48 bases, in frame from base 1. The collaborating institutions used their own protocols to collect whole blood in K2EDTA tubes. For TCRbeta analysis, collaborators shipped samples in one of three forms: frozen whole blood, isolated PBMCs, or DNA extracted from either of those sample types. Results and caveats for the whole study, not just this receptor: How much clinical and demographic metadata was included differed by source and by participant, and the metadata was provided uncurated.

The receptor's source is a man between 40 and 49 years old with active or convalescent COVID-19. The specimen was peripheral blood. The V and J genes are TRBV10-1 and TRBJ2-2, with 12 central nucleotides matching TRBD2. Here is the DNA: TGCGCCAGCAGTGAGATAGGACTAGCGGGACCCGGGGAGCTGTTTTTT. The encoded protein is CASSEIGLAGPGELFF.